This T cell receptor beta chain was sequenced in a study of cytomegalovirus exposure and HLA in healthy donors. Study results and limitations: Across all donors, roughly uniform sequencing depth was an assumption of the presence/absence analyses. The classifier was said to identify cytomegalovirus status with high specificity and sensitivity. The only immune exposure information that was available was CMV serostatus. What a later analysis reportedly showed was that an Asian-associated ancestry cluster had fewer N-insertions than the roughly 700-donor mean.

The V gene's germline CDR1 is MNHNS and CDR2 SASEGT. This CDR3 comprises 15 residues. V lost 4 bases to trimming and J lost 4 bases; unmatched junction nucleotides: 1. Primers for the PCR totalled 60 Vbeta and 13 Jbeta. Sequenced by immunoSEQ multiplex PCR; TCRdb stores in-frame clones only, minus some. The repertoire holds roughly 160,000 clones, with roughly 80% as singletons. This clone has only one observation. Its antigen is unidentified. The TCR originated in a man under 40 in good health and CMV-seronegative. The sequenced material came from PBMCs. The chain couples TRBV6-1 to TRBJ2-7, with 16 bases that match TRBD2. The DNA of the CDR3 is TGTGCCAGCAGTGCGGGACTAGCGGGGGGGTACGAGCAGTACTTC. This gives the protein CASSAGLAGGYEQYF.